This T cell receptor beta chain was recorded in a study of identical twins. TCRdb recomputed calls from the 5' RACE reads with MiXCR, one row per CDR3 protein. The sample gives just under 650,000 distinct CDR3 sequences, roughly 7.2% of which show up once; 1.5% to 2% is in the top ten. Trimming stripped 6 bases from V and 7 bases from J, with 16 bases between. Germline CDR1 reads MNHNS; CDR2 reads SASEGT. CDR3 length: 15 amino acids. This sample was also put to use in a study of yellow fever vaccine responses in identical twins.

The sequence was collected from a woman younger than 30 in good health. The chain couples TRBV6-1 to TRBJ1-6; D is possibly TRBD1 (5 bases). The sample comprised PBMCs. The CDR3 bases are TGTGCCAGCAGAGAAATTGGGACGGAAAATTCACCCCTCCACTTT. Translation: CASREIGTENSPLHF.